Presented here are 15 T cell receptor beta chains from one specimen sequenced in a study of spatial heterogeneity in lung cancer. The time point denotes: blood taken at disease recurrence. Researchers sequenced whole RNA taken from tumor, nontumor lung or frozen PBMC without sorting. TCRdb passed the 5' RACE reads through MiXCR, listing each CDR3 protein once. The repertoire consists of 9,500 to 10,000 distinct CDR3 sequences, with around 4.2% occurring once and the leading ten covering 15% to 20%. The source material was PBMCs, sampled at recurrence. Source of these receptors: a female donor with early-stage non-small cell lung cancer.

This clonotype was counted ten times or more. Being off target in a library aimed at alpha chains, this beta chain has a size of little meaning. The chain couples TRBV12-3 or TRBV12-4 to TRBJ1-2; 8 nucleotides line up with TRBD1. V trimming: 2 bases; J trimming: 7 bases; junction bases outside the gene matches: 3. The CDR3 totals 13 residues. CDR3 protein: CASSLNRGTGYTF. The DNA of the CDR3 is TGTGCCAGCAGTTTAAACAGGGGGACTGGCTACACCTTC.

The table lists this clonotype with many counts. This beta chain is an off-target read within a library intended for alpha chains, so its frequency means little. The chain has TRBV5-6 and TRBJ1-3, with D perhaps TRBD1 (5 bases). The CDR3 length is 15 residues. Germline V gene sequence: CDR1 SGHDT, CDR2 YYEEEE. Between the trimmed V and J ends, which lost 4 bases and 5 bases, there was a span of 16 bases. This CDR3 is CASSQIQDGRNTIYF. The DNA of the CDR3 is TGTGCCAGCAGCCAAATACAGGACGGGAGAAACACCATATATTTT.

This clonotype ranks as medium-sized. As an off-target read in a library built for alpha chains, this beta chain has a frequency of little significance. The gene calls are TRBV20-1 and TRBJ2-1; 16 bases are a match to TRBD2. Germline V gene sequence: CDR1 DFQATT, CDR2 SNEGSKA (reference sequence). The CDR3 loop spans 18 amino acids. Unmatched junction bases numbered 11, after V lost 0 bases and J lost 9 bases. CDR3 sequence: CSARDLFGTSGGASEQFF. The CDR3 coding sequence is TGCAGTGCTAGAGATCTGTTCGGGACTAGCGGGGGGGCTAGTGAGCAGTTCTTC.

This clonotype showed up many times. This beta chain lies outside the target of a library built for alpha chains; its clone size means little. The chain uses TRBV2 and TRBJ1-1; a weak D match, TRBD1 (6 bases). V lost 3 bases, J lost 4 bases, and 9 bases lay in between. The CDR3 runs to 13 residues. CDR1 is SNHLY and CDR2 is FYNNEI in the germline V gene. CDR3 amino acids: CASSDQGPTEAFF. CDR3 nucleotide sequence: TGTGCCAGCAGTGATCAGGGGCCCACTGAAGCTTTCTTT.

This clonotype was recorded at least ten times. The size of this beta chain means little, since it is a stray read in a library made for alpha chains. The V call is TRBV21-1, the J call TRBJ1-6; the listed D gene, TRBD1, was not tested against the DNA. TRBV21-1 is flagged as a pseudogene. This CDR3 spans 17 amino acids. Written as DNA, the CDR3 is TGTGCCAGCAGCAAAGGGAAGCAGGGACCCCTTTCTTCACCCCTCCACTTT. Its protein is CASSKGKQGPLSSPLHF.

As regards this clonotype: This could be a read error, since a much larger clone is one nucleotide away. This beta chain slipped into a library made for alpha chains as a stray read, so its size is not meaningful. The rearrangement links TRBV7-6 to TRBJ2-7; a possible D gene is TRBD1 (5 bases). CDR1 and CDR2 (germline): SGHVS, FNYEAQ. V gave up 1 base and J gave up 0 bases, with 10 bases separating them. This CDR3 contains 15 residues. The CDR3 DNA reads TGTGCCAGCAGCTTAGAACAGGTCAGCTCCTACGAGCAGTACTTC. Translating gives CASSLEQVSSYEQYF.

This clonotype was detected many times. This beta chain came through as a stray read in a library set up for alpha chains, and its size says little. CDR3: CASSRGTQETQYF. As DNA, the CDR3 is TGTGCCAGCAGTCGCGGGACCCAAGAGACCCAGTACTTC. The chain joins TRBV5-5 to TRBJ2-5; possible D gene TRBD2, 6 bases. Germline CDR1 SGHKS, CDR2 YYEKEE (reference sequence). Trimming took off 5 bases at V and 1 base at J, with 9 bases between the two ends. The CDR3 loop spans 13 amino acids.

By share of the sample, this clonotype is medium-sized (0.01 to 0.1%). The size of this beta chain means little, since it is a stray read in a library made for alpha chains. V gene TRBV9 combines with J gene TRBJ2-2, with D hard to call. This CDR3 has 13 amino acids. V lost 0 bases and J 5 bases, leaving 5 bases between the germline ends. Germline lookup yields CDR1 SGDLS and CDR2 YYNGEE. The CDR3: CASSVGPTGELFF. The CDR3 nucleotides are TGTGCCAGCAGCGTAGGTCCTACCGGGGAGCTGTTTTTT.

This clonotype was found many times. As an off-target read in a library built for alpha chains, this beta chain has a frequency of little significance. The chain is built from TRBV28 and TRBJ1-2, with D perhaps TRBD1 (5 bases). Germline V gives CDR1 MDHEN, CDR2 SYDVKM. The CDR3 has 18 residues. Trimming removed 2 bases from V and 4 bases from J, with 23 bases in between. The chain's CDR3 is CASSLRRGIGRIGYGYTF. In DNA form, the CDR3 reads TGTGCCAGCAGTTTACGGCGGGGGATTGGGAGAATCGGCTATGGCTACACCTTC.

Many counts were recorded for this clonotype. This beta chain appears as a stray read in a library generated for alpha chains; its size is not informative. This chain joins TRBV19 and TRBJ1-5, with 7 nucleotides matching TRBD1. The CDR3 is 16 amino acids. Trimming removed 3 bases from V and 4 bases from J; junction bases left unmatched: 9. Germline V CDR1 and CDR2: LNHDA, SQIVND (reference sequence). For the CDR3, the DNA is TGTGCCAGTAGTATGAGGGGACAGCGAATTAATCAGCCCCAGCATTTT. Encoded protein: CASSMRGQRINQPQHF.

A note on this clonotype: For a library built for alpha chains, this beta chain is a stray read; little rests on its size. The chain recombines TRBV5-1 with TRBJ1-1, with D hard to call. This CDR3 has 16 residues. Germline values: CDR1 SGHRS, CDR2 YFSETQ. Trimming took 4 bases from V and 0 from J, leaving 16 bases between them. The CDR3 region has the DNA TGCGCCAGCAGCCCCTCGACCCCTACCTTGAACACTGAAGCTTTCTTT. This translates into CASSPSTPTLNTEAFF.

In this sample, this clonotype turned up many times. In a library made to pick up alpha chains, this beta chain is a stray read with a size that means little. The V call is TRBV2, the J call TRBJ1-2; D is unclear. Germline CDR1 and CDR2: SNHLY and FYNNEI. This CDR3 is 14 amino acids long. Trimming removed 4 bases at V and 6 bases at J, with 15 bases between. The CDR3 loop reads CASSVIKGLNGYTF. CDR3 nucleotide sequence: TGTGCCAGCAGTGTTATAAAGGGTTTAAATGGCTACACCTTC.

At least ten counts were recorded for this clonotype. This beta chain was picked up by a library intended for alpha chains and is off target, so its count carries little meaning. V usage is TRBV14 and J usage is TRBJ2-5, with unresolved D. CDR1 SGHDN and CDR2 FVKESK come from the germline V gene. Trimming stripped 1 base from V and 9 bases from J, with 18 bases between. This CDR3 has 15 amino acids. The CDR3 sequence: CASSQGSGSGVAQYF. For the CDR3, the DNA is TGTGCCAGCAGCCAAGGGTCTGGCAGTGGGGTAGCCCAGTACTTC.

This clonotype was counted ten times or more. It is unclear where the CDR3 begins or ends on the DNA, so no DNA is shown, and the CDR3 is as TCRdb lists it. For a library built for alpha chains, this beta chain is a stray read; little rests on its size. V is TRBV6-6 and J is TRBJ1-1. The germline CDR1 and CDR2 sequences are MNHNY and SVGAGI (reference sequence). The CDR3 is 14 residues long, counting both termini. The CDR3 reads CASSYFGPDTEAFF.

This clonotype was counted ten times or more. This beta chain is an unintended read in a library built for alpha chains; its size means little. The rearrangement uses TRBV20-1 and TRBJ2-2, with 10 bases matching TRBD2. The CDR3 extends over 17 amino acids. Germline CDR1 is DFQATT and CDR2 is SNEGSKA (reference sequence). Trimming took 1 base from V and 4 from J; bases not matched to a gene: 9. In DNA, the CDR3 is TGCAGTGCTAGAGGAGCGGGAGGGGCGCTCGGCACCGGGGAGCTGTTTTTT. This codes for CSARGAGGALGTGELFF.